This T cell receptor (beta chain) came from a study of T cells in Graves' hyperthyroidism and ophthalmopathy. Template material for amplifying TCR beta CDR3 regions consisted of RNA transcripts. HTBI primers were employed in a first-round RT-PCR of the TCR CDR3. TCRdb processed the multiplex PCR reads anew with MiXCR; each CDR3 protein has one entry. The repertoire has hundreds of thousands of distinct CDR3 sequences, about 14% of them found once; the top ten carry around 12%. For ophthalmopathy patients, the Clinical Activity Score was at least 3 and the NOSPECS grade at least 4; duration was under 3 months. Uncontrolled infections, other autoimmune diseases, pregnancy or lactation led to exclusion of patients. The diagnoses drew upon clinical symptoms, serum thyroxine and TRAb, thyroid ultrasound and orbital computed tomography. Fresh peripheral blood, under 13 ml, was the source of the PBMCs. In its sample, this clonotype was seen many times.

The V gene's germline CDR1 is MDHEN and CDR2 SYDVKM. V lost 3 bases to trimming and J lost 9 bases, with 12 bases between them. This CDR3 has 13 residues. The sample comprised blood. The chain carries TRBV28 and TRBJ1-5; D is unclear. The receptor was derived from a woman between 50 and 59 years old with Graves' ophthalmopathy. DNA of the CDR3: TGTGCCAGCAGTTTCGGGAGTTCTCGGCCCCAGCATTTT. As protein: CASSFGSSRPQHF.